This T cell receptor beta chain was sequenced during a study of post-analysis software for immune sequencing data. Study information: Patients had relapsing-remitting, secondary progressive or progressive-relapsing multiple sclerosis; some lacked subtype. General study findings and limits: About five TRBV segments appeared more often in patients than in controls, and TRBV5-6, TRBV5-1 and TRBV20-1 were among these. Controls had significantly higher normalized Chao1 diversity than multiple sclerosis patients. Analysis by F measure revealed that same-batch samples clustered strongly together.

About this clonotype itself: The antigen is not known.

The authors incorporated unique molecular identifiers into the TCR beta cDNA libraries. TCRdb reanalysed the PCR reads using MiXCR and keeps one entry per CDR3 protein. This table has some 800,000 distinct CDR3 sequences, 46% appearing once. The CDR3 covers 12 residues. Germline V gene data show CDR1 as SQVTM and CDR2 as ANQGSEA. V shed 6 bases, J shed 4 bases, and the junction held 3 bases outside the gene matches. The specimen sequenced was blood. The sequence came from a girl aged 10 to 17 with multiple sclerosis. The V and J genes are TRBV29-1 and TRBJ1-2; 9 bases match TRBD1. In DNA form, the CDR3 reads TGCAGCGTGACAGGGGGGGTCTATGGCTACACCTTC. It codes for CSVTGGVYGYTF.